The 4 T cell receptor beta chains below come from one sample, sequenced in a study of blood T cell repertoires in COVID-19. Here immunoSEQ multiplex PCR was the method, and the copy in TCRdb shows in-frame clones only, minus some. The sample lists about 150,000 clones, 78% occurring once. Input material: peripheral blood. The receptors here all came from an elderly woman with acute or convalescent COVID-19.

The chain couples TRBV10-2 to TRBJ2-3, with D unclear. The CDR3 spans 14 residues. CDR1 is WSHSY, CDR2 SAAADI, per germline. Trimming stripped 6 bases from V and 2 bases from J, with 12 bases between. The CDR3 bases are TGCGCCAGCAGGGTGCGATACCTCACAGATACGCAGTATTTT. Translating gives CASRVRYLTDTQYF.

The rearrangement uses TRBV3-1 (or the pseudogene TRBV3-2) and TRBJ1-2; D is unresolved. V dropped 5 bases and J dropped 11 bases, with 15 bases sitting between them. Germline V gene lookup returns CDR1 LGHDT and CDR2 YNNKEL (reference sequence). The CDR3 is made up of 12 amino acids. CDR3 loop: CASSTGRAAYTF. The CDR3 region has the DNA TGTGCCAGCAGCACCGGGAGAGCTGCGTACACCTTC.

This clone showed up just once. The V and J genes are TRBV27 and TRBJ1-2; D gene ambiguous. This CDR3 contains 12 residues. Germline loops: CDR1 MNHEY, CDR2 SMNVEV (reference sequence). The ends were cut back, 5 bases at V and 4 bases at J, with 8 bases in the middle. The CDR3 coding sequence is TGTGCCAGCAGTCCAAACAGCTATGGCTACACCTTC. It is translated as CASSPNSYGYTF.

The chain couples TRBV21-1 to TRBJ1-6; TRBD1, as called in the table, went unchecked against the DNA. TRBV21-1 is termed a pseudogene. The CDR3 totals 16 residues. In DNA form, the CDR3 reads TGTGCCAGCAGCAAAGGTGACAGCTCCTATAATTCACCCCTCCACTTT. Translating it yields CASSKGDSSYNSPLHF.